Shown below are 3 T cell receptor beta chains from a single sample sequenced in a study of CD8+CD57+ T cells in acquired aplastic anemia. Profiling of TCR beta VDJ combinations and CDR3 sequences used genomic DNA as template. TCRdb ran MiXCR on the reads and lists one entry per CDR3 protein. The sample includes around 400,000 distinct CDR3 sequences, 60% to 80% of them seen just once. Sequencing was carried out using sorted CD4+, CD8+, or CD8+CD57+ T cells (not recorded which) from PBMCs. The receptors come from a human donor in good health, serving as a control.

A single count supports this clonotype. No conserved phenylalanine or tryptophan ends this CDR3, so it is likely a read error. The DNA is omitted, as the CDR3 cannot be located on it reliably, and the CDR3 follows TCRdb's listing. The V call is TRBV2, the J call TRBJ1-2. Germline V CDR1 and CDR2: SNHLY, FYNNEI. Ends included, the CDR3 has 12 residues. CDR3 sequence: CASSVRTGGQPQ.

As for this clonotype: The final CDR3 position lacks the conserved phenylalanine or tryptophan, pointing to a likely read error. The DNA is left out, because the CDR3 cannot be placed on it with certainty; the CDR3 is given as TCRdb lists it. This rearrangement joins TRBV7-2 to TRBJ2-1; the table names TRBD1, a call not compared with the DNA. Germline values: CDR1 SGHTA, CDR2 FQGNSA. 13 amino acids form the CDR3, both terminal residues included. CDR3 in amino acids: CASSSATNGGRYV.

This clonotype was observed a handful of times. The final CDR3 position lacks the conserved phenylalanine or tryptophan, pointing to a likely read error. Because the CDR3's place on the DNA is in doubt, the DNA is left out and the CDR3 is given as listed by TCRdb. V is TRBV24-1 and J is TRBJ2-5; the D segment call TRBD1 is taken from the table without a DNA check. The CDR3 comprises 9 residues, both ends counted. Germline-derived CDR1 and CDR2 are KGHDR and SFDVKD. This CDR3 reads CATSDLHRV.